This note documents a single TCR beta chain sequence. The record originates from a study of T cells in localized non-small cell lung cancer. Assay used: immunoSEQ multiplex PCR; TCRdb lists only in-frame clones, some missing. The top ten hold approximately 5.4% of the sample, which has roughly 38,000 clones, 75% to 90% seen once. The CDR3 sequence is 17 residues long. CDR1 and CDR2 from the germline V gene are SGHRS and YFSETQ. The V gene lost 4 bases and the J gene lost 0 bases, with 17 bases spanning the gap. This receptor was obtained from a male donor aged 60 or over with stage II lung adenocarcinoma. V gene TRBV5-1 combines with J gene TRBJ1-3, with a weak D call TRBD1 (5 bases). Sequencing was performed on peripheral blood mononuclear cells, taken before any cancer treatment. The CDR3 protein is CASSQNTGLSSGNTIYF. The DNA of the CDR3 is TGCGCCAGCAGCCAAAACACGGGACTAAGCTCTGGAAACACCATATATTTT.